The source of this TCR beta chain is a study of CD8+CD57+ T cells in acquired aplastic anemia. Study observations and caveats: Patients and controls shared roughly 31 CD8+ CDR3 sequences, highly expressed in patients.

This clonotype appeared many times. What it recognizes is unknown. According to the study, genomic DNA was the template for TCR beta VDJ and CDR3 profiling. TCRdb itself ran the reads through MiXCR, one entry per CDR3 protein. The top ten hold 1% to 1.3% of the sample, which has some 200,000 distinct CDR3 sequences, 34% seen once. Germline-derived CDR1 and CDR2 are SQVTM and ANQGSEA. The CDR3 loop spans 12 amino acids. V shed 6 bases and J shed 4 bases, with 10 bases lying between them. This TCR derives from a human donor in good health, serving as a control. The sequenced sample consisted of sorted CD4+, CD8+, or CD8+CD57+ T cells (not recorded which) from PBMCs. The chain couples TRBV29-1 to TRBJ2-1; D unclear. Here the CDR3 DNA reads TGCAGCGTCGAGCAAGGGTACAATGAGCAGTTCTTC. It encodes CSVEQGYNEQFF.